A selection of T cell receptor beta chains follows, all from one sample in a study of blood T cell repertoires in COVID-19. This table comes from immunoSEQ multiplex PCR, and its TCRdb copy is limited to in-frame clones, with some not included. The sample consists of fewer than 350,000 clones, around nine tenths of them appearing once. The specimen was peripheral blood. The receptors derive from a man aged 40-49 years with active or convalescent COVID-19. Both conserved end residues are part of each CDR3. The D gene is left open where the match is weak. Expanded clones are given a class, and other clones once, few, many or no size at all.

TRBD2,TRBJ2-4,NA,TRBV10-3,TGTGCCATCAGTGAGTCAACTTGGGAGGGGAAAAACATTCAGTACTTC,CAISESTWEGKNIQYF
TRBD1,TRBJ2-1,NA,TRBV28,TGTGCCAGCATGGGAGACAGGGCCCATGAGCAGTTCTTC,CASMGDRAHEQFF
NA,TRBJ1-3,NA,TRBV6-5,TGTGCCAGCAGTTACACCACAGGGAATTCCGGAAACACCATATATTTT,CASSYTTGNSGNTIYF
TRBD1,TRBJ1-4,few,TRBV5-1,TGCGCCAGCAGCTTATTGGGACAGGGGGAAGAAAAACTGTTTTTT,CASSLLGQGEEKLFF
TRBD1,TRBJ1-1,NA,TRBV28,TGTGCCAGCAGTCCCGGGACAGGGGACACTGAAGCTTTCTTT,CASSPGTGDTEAFF
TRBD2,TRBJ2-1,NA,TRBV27,TGTGCCAGCAGTCCGCTAGCGGGCTCCTACAATGAGCAGTTCTTC,CASSPLAGSYNEQFF
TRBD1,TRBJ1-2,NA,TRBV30,TGTGCCTGGAGTCCTGGGACAGTCGTTGGCTACACCTTC,CAWSPGTVVGYTF
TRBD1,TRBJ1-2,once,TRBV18,TGTGCCAGCTCACCACCGGGACAGGGCAGAAACTATGGCTACACCTTC,CASSPPGQGRNYGYTF
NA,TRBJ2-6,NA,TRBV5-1,TGCGCCAGCAGCTTGGAAGGTCTAGCTGGGGCCAACGTCCTGACTTTC,CASSLEGLAGANVLTF
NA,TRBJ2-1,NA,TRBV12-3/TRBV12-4,TGTGCCAGCAGTTTAGGGCGGGCCAATGAGCAGTTCTTC,CASSLGRANEQFF
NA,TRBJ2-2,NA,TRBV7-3,TGTGCCAGCAGCGTTCTTGGGGCAGGGGATGCCGGGGAGCTGTTTTTT,CASSVLGAGDAGELFF
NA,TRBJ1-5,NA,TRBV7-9,TGTGCCAGCAGCTTATCAGGCTCTGTGGGGCGCAATCAGCCCCAGCATTTT,CASSLSGSVGRNQPQHF
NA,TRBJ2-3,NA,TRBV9,TGTGCCAGCAGCGTAGGGGCGGCAGGGGGGATAGATACGCAGTATTTT,CASSVGAAGGIDTQYF
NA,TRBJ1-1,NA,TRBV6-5,TGTGCCAGCAGCGAGACGGGACTCCTGGTTACTGAAGCTTTCTTT,CASSETGLLVTEAFF
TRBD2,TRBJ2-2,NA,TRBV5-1,TGCGCCAGCAGCAAACCCGGGACTAGCGAGAACACCGGGGAGCTGTTTTTT,CASSKPGTSENTGELFF
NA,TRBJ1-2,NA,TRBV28,TGTGCCACCAGAGGACAGTACTATGGCTACACCTTC,CATRGQYYGYTF
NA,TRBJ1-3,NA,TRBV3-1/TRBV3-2,TGTGCCAGCAGCCAACCAGGGGCGAACTCTGGAAACACCATATATTTT,CASSQPGANSGNTIYF
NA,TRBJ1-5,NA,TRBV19,TGTGCCAGTAGTTCCCAGGGTCAGCCCCAGCATTTT,CASSSQGQPQHF
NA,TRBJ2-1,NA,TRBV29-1,TGCAGCGTTACGACGGGACTCACAAATGAGCAGTTCTTC,CSVTTGLTNEQFF
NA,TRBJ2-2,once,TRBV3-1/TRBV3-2,TGTGCCAGCAGCCAAGGCGTAAGCACCGGGGAGCTGTTTTTT,CASSQGVSTGELFF
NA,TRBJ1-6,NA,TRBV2,TGTGCCAGCAGTGGGGGCGGCAGTTCCCGCTATTCACCCCTCCACTTT,CASSGGGSSRYSPLHF
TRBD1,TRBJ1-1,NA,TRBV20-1,TGCAGTGCTAACCGGGACAGAGAGGCTTTCTTT,CSANRDREAFF
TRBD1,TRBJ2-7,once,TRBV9,TGTGCCAGCAGCGCCCGACAGGGCCACGAGCAGTACTTC,CASSARQGHEQYF
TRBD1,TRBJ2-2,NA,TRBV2,TGTGCCAGCAGTGAGGGGACAGGGCACACCGGGGAGCTGTTTTTT,CASSEGTGHTGELFF
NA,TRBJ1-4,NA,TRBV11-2,TGTGCCAGCAGCCAGGTTGGGGGCGCGACTAATGAAAAACTGTTTTTT,CASSQVGGATNEKLFF
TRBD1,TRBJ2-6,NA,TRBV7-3,TGTGCCAGCAGCCCCGGACAGGGAGTCTCTGGGGCCAACGTCCTGACTTTC,CASSPGQGVSGANVLTF
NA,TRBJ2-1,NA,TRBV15,TGTGCCACCAGCAGAGATGGCGGGGGCCTCTACAATGAGCAGTTCTTC,CATSRDGGGLYNEQFF
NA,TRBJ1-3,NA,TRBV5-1,TGCGCCAGCAGCCCAAGGGGAGGGGGCTCTGGAAACACCATATATTTT,CASSPRGGGSGNTIYF
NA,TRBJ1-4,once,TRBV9,TGTGCCAGCAGCCCCCCGAGGGAGGGCGTAAGTGATGAAAAACTGTTTTTT,CASSPPREGVSDEKLFF
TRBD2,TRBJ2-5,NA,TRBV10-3,TGTGCCATCAGTGACCCGGCCCTCGGGACTAGCGGTGTAACCCAGTACTTC,CAISDPALGTSGVTQYF
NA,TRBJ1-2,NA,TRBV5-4,TGTGCCAGCACCGTCGACAGCTTCACTCACTATGGCTACACCTTC,CASTVDSFTHYGYTF
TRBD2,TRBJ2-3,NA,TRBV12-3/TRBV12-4,TGTGCCAGCAGTCCGGGGGGAGATACGCAGTATTTT,CASSPGGDTQYF